This T cell receptor beta chain was recovered during a study of radiation and T cells in renal cell carcinoma. The data were produced by immunoSEQ multiplex PCR, yet TCRdb's version contains in-frame clones alone and is incomplete. The sample holds more than 20,000 clones, about 85% seen once. Time point indicated: blood 2 weeks post-SBRT. Treatment specified: 15 Gy SBRT to primary tumor, nephrectomy 4 weeks later. The specimen comprised blood, sampled from a patient whose treatment included radiotherapy and nephrectomy. This clonotype was sampled from a man aged 55 to 69 with renal cell carcinoma.

CDR3 in amino acids: CSAQALSSGANVLTF. In nucleotides, the CDR3 is TGCAGCGCCCAGGCTCTCAGCTCTGGGGCCAACGTCCTGACTTTC. The chain couples TRBV29-1 to TRBJ2-6, with D uncertain. Germline V CDR1 and CDR2: SQVTM, ANQGSEA. The CDR3 is 15 residues long. V dropped 7 bases and J dropped 0 bases, with 13 bases sitting between them.